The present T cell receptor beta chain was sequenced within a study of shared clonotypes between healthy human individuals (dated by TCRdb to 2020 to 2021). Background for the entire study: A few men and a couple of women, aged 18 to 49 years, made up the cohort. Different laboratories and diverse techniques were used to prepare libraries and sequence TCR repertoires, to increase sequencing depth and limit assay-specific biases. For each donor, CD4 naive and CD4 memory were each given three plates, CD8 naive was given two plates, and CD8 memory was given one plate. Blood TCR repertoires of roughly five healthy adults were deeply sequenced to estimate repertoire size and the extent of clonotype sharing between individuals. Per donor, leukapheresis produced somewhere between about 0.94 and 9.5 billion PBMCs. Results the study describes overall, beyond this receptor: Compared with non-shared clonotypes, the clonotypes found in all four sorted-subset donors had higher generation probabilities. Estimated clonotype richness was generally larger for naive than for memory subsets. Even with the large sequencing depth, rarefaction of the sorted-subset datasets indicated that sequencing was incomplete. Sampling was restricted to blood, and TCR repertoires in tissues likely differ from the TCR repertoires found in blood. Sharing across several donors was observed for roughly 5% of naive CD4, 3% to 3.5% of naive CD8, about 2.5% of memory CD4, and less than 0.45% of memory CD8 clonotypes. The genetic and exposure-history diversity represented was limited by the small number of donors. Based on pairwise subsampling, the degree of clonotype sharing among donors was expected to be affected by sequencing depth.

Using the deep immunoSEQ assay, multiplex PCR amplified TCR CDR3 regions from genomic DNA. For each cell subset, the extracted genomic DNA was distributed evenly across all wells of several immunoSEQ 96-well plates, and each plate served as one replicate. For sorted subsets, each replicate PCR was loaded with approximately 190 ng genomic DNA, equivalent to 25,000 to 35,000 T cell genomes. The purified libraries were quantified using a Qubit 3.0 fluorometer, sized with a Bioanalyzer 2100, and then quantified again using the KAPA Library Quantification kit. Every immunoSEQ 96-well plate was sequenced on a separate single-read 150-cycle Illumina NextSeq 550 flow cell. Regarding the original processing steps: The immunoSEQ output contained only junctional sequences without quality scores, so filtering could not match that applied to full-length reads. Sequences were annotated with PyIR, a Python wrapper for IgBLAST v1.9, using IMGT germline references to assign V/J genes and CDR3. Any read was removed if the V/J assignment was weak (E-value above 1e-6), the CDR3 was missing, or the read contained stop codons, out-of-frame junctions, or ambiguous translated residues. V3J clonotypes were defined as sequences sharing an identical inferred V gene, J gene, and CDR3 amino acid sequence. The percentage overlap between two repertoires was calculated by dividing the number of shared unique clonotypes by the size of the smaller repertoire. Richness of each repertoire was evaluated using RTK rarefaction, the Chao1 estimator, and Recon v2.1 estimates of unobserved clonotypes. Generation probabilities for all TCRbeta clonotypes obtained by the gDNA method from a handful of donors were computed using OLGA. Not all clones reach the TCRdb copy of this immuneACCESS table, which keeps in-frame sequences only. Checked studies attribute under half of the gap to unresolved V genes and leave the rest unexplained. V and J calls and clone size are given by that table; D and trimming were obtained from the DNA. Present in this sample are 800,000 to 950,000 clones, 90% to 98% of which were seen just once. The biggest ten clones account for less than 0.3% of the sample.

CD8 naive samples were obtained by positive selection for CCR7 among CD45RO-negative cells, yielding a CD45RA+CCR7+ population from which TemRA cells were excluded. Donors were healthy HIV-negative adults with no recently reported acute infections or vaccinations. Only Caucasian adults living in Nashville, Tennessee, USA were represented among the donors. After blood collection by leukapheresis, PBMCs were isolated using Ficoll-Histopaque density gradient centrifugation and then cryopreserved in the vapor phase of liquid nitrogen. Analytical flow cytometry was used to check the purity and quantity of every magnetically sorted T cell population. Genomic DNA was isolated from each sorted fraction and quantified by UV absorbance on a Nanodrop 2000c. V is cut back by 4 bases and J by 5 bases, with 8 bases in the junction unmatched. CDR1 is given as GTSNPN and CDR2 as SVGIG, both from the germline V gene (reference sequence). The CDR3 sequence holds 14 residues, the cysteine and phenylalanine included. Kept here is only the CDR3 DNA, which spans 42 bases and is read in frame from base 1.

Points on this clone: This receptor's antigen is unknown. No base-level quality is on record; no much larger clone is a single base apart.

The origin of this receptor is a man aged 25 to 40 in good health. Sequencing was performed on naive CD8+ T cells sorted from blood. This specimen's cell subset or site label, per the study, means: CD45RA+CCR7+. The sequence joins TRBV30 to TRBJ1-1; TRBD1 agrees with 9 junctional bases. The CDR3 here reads CAWTPTGGETEAFF. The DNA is TGTGCCTGGACTCCGACAGGGGGAGAGACTGAAGCTTTCTTT.